This T cell receptor beta chain was captured by sequencing in a study of CD4+ T cells in melanoma. Worth noting for this clone: What it binds is not known.

Profiled with immunoSEQ multiplex PCR; TCRdb holds only in-frame clones, not every one. The data hold roughly 10,000 clones, with approximately 70% observed a single time. Study-wide results and limits: Neoantigen-specific CD4+ T cells in melanoma reportedly had diverse differentiation states. A reported correlation linked neoantigen-specific CD4+ T cells to CD8+, macrophage and B cell function.

The V gene's germline CDR1 is SGHNT and CDR2 YYREEE (reference sequence). Trimming pared 4 bases from V and 2 bases from J, leaving 25 bases between. The CDR3 has 19 residues. The chain links TRBV5-4 to TRBJ2-1; weak D call: TRBD2 (6 bases). This clonotype was sampled from a human donor with melanoma. The sample comprised cells from a culture (not recorded whether cultured in vitro). The CDR3 sequence is CASSLLRGSARQTYNEQFF. CDR3 DNA: TGTGCCAGCAGCCTTCTCCGGGGGTCCGCAAGACAAACCTACAATGAGCAGTTCTTC.